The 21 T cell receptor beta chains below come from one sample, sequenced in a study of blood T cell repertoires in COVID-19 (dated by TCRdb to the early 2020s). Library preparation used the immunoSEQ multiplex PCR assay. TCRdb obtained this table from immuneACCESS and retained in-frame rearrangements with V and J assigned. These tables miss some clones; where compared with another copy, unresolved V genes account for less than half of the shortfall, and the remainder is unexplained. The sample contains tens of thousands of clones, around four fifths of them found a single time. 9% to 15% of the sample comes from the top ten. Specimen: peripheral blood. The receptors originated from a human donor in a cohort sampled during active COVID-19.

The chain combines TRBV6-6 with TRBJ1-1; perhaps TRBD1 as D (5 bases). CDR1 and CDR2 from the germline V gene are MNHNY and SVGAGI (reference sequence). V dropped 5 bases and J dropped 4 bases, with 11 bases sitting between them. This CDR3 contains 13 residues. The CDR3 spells CASSQLRGTEAFF. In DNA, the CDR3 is TGTGCCAGCAGTCAACTAAGGGGCACTGAAGCTTTCTTT.

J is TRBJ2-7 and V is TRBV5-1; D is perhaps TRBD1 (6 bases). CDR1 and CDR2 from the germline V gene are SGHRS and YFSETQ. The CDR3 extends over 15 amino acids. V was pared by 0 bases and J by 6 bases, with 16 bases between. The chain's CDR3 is CASSLASTGRLEQYF. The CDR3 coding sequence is TGCGCCAGCAGCTTGGCGTCGACAGGTCGACTCGAGCAGTACTTC.

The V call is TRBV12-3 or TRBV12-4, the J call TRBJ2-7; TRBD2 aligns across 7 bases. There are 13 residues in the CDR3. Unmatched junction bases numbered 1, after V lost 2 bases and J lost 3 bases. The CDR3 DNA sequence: TGTGCCAGCAGTTTACTAGCGGTCTACGAGCAGTACTTC. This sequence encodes CASSLLAVYEQYF.

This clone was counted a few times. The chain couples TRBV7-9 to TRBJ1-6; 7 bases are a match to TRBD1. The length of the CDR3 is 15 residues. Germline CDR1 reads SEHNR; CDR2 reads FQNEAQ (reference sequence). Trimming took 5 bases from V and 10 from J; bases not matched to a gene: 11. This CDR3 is CASSPRQGEGSPLHF. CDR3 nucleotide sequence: TGTGCCAGCAGCCCCCGACAGGGAGAGGGGTCACCCCTCCACTTT.

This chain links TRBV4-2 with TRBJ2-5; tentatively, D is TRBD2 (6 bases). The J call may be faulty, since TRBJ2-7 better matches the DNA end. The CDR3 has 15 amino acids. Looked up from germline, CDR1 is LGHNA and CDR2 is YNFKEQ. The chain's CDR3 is CASSQDRGSSYEQYF. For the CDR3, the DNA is TGTGCCAGCAGCCAAGATCGGGGGAGCTCCTACGAGCAGTACTTC.

In nucleotides, the CDR3 is TGTGCCAGTAGGGACAGAAGACAGCCCCAGCATTTT. Translation: CASRDRRQPQHF. This rearrangement joins TRBV19 to TRBJ1-5; D is perhaps TRBD1 (6 bases). Trimming took off 6 bases at V and 7 bases at J, with 10 bases between the two ends. The V gene's germline CDR1 is LNHDA and CDR2 SQIVND (reference sequence). The CDR3 has 12 amino acids.

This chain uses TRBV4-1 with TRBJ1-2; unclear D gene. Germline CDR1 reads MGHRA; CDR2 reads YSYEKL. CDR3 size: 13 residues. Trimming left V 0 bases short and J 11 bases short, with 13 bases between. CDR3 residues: CASSQDLTSGYTF. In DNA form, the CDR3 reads TGCGCCAGCAGCCAAGATTTAACGTCGGGATACACCTTC.

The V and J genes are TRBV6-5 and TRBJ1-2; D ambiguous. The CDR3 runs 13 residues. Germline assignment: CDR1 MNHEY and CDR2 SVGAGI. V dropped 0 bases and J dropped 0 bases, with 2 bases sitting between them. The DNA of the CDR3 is TGTGCCAGCAGTTACTCCACTAACTATGGCTACACCTTC. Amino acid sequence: CASSYSTNYGYTF.

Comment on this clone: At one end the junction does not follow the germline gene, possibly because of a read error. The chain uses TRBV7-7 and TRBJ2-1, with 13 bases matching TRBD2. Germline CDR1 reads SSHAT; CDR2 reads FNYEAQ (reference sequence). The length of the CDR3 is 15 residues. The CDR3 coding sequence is TGTGCTAGCAGCCCCGGGACTAGCGGGGAAAATGAGCAGTTCTTC. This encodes CASSPGTSGENEQFF.

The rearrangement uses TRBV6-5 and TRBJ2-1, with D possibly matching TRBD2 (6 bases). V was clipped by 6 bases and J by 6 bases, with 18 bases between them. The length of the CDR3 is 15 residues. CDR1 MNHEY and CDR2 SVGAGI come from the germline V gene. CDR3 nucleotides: TGTGCCAGCAGCCCCCGGTTGGGGGGTATCAATGAGCAGTTCTTC. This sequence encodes CASSPRLGGINEQFF.

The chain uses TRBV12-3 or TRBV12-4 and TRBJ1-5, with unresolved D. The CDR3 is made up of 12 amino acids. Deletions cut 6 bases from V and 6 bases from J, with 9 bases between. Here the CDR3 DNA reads TGTGCCAGCAGCACGTTACTTCAGCCCCAGCATTTT. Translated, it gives CASSTLLQPQHF.

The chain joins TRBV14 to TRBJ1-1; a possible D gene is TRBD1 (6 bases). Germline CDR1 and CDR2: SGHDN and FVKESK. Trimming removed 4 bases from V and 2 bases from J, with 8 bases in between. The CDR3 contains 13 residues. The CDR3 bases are TGTGCCAGCAGCCGGACAGCTAACACTGAAGCTTTCTTT. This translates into CASSRTANTEAFF.

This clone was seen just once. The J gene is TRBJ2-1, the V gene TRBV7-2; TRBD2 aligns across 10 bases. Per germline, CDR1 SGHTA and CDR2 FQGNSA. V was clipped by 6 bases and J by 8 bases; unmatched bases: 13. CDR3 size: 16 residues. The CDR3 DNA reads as TGTGCCAGCAGGCTATCCTCTAGCGGGAGTTTCCATGAGCAGTTCTTC. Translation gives CASRLSSSGSFHEQFF.

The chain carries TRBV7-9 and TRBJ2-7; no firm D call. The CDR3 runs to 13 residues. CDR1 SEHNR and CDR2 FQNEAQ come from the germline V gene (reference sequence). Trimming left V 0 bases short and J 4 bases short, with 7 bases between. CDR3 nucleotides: TGTGCCAGCAGCTTAGCCTCAGAATACGAGCAGTACTTC. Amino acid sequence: CASSLASEYEQYF.

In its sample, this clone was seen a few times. The CDR3 DNA reads as TGCAGCGTTCGGCAGGGGGGTGAAAAACTGTTTTTT. Protein product: CSVRQGGEKLFF. The chain recombines TRBV29-1 with TRBJ1-4; TRBD1 aligns across 7 bases. The CDR3 runs to 12 residues. The junction had 4 bases not matched to a gene; V was cut back by 5 bases and J by 7 bases. Germline CDR1 is SQVTM and CDR2 is ANQGSEA.

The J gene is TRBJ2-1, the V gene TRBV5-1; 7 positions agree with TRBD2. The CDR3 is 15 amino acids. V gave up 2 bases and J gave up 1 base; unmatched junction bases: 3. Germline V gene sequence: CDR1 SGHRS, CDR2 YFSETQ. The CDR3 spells CASSFGRGSYNEQFF. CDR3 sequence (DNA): TGCGCCAGCAGCTTTGGGCGGGGGTCCTACAATGAGCAGTTCTTC.

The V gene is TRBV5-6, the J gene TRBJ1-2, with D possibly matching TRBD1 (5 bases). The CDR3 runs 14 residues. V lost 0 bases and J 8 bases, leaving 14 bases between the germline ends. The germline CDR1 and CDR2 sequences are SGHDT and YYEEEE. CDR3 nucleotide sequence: TGTGCCAGCAGCTTGGGACAGTTCTTGATCGGCTACACCTTC. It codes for CASSLGQFLIGYTF. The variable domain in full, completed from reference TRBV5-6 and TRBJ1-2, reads DAGVTQSPTHLIKTRGQQVTLRCSPKSGHDTVSWYQQALGQGPQFIFQYYEEEERQRGNFPDRFSGHQFPNYSSELNVNALLLGDSALYLCASSLGQFLIGYTFGSGTRLTVV.

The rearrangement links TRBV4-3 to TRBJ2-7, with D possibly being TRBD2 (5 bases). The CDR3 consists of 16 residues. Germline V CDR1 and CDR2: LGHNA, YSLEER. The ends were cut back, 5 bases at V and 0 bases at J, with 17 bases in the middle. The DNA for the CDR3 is TGCGCCAGCAGCGCCGACGGGGAAGGATCCTCCTACGAGCAGTACTTC. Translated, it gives CASSADGEGSSYEQYF.

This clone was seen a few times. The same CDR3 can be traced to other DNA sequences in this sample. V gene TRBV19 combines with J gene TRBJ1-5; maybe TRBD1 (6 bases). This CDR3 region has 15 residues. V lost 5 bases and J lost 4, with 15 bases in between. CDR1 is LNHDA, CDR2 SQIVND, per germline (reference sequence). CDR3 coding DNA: TGTGCCAGTAGTCCCTGGGGGCAGGGGAATCAGCCCCAGCATTTT. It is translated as CASSPWGQGNQPQHF.

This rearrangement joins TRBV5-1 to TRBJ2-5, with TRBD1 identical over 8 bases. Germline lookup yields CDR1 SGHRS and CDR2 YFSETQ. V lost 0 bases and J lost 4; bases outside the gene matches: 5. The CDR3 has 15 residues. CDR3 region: CASSLGTGTGETQYF. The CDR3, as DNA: TGCGCCAGCAGCTTGGGGACAGGGACAGGAGAGACCCAGTACTTC.

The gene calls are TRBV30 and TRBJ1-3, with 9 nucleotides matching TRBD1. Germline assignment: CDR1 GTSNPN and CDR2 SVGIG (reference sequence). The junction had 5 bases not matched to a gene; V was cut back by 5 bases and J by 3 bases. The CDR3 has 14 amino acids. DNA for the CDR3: TGTGCCTGGGGGCGGACAGGGGTTGGAAACACCATATATTTT. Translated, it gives CAWGRTGVGNTIYF.